This T cell receptor (beta chain) was obtained from a study of cytomegalovirus exposure and HLA in healthy donors. J lost 3 bases, V lost 6 bases, and 4 bases had no gene match. CDR1 KGHSH and CDR2 LQKENI come from the germline V gene. This CDR3 is 13 amino acids long. The primer mix had 60 Vbeta and 13 Jbeta primers. Clones were sequenced by immunoSEQ multiplex PCR, and TCRdb holds only the in-frame ones, with some missing. Among roughly 62,000 clones, 60% to 80% were seen once, and the ten largest hold approximately 3.3%. Donors likely had unrecorded immune exposures despite being nominally healthy when sampled.

What was sequenced was PBMCs. This TCR came from a woman aged 40 to 55 in good health and CMV-seropositive. The rearrangement uses TRBV18 and TRBJ1-2; 7 positions match TRBD1. DNA for the CDR3: TGTGCCAGCTCGCCTACAGGGGACTATGGCTACACCTTC. This gives the protein CASSPTGDYGYTF.